This TCR beta chain is from a study of memory CD4+ T cells and cytomegalovirus serostatus. TCRdb's table, derived via immunoSEQ multiplex PCR, lists solely in-frame clones and lacks some. Among tens of thousands of clones listed, roughly 74% were seen once. Single viable CD3+CD4+CD8-CD45RO+ cells were sorted as the memory CD4+ T cells. Donors' CMV status reflects serum IgG against pp150, pp28, p38, p52. Total CD4+ T cells were enriched by CD4 positive selection. This CDR3 has 14 amino acids. The germline V and J ends were trimmed by 6 bases and 0 bases, with 8 bases remaining between them. Germline V gene lookup returns CDR1 LNHDA and CDR2 SQIVND (reference sequence).

V and J are TRBV19 and TRBJ2-2; D remains unclear. The TCR was taken from an adult in good health and CMV-seropositive. The sequencing input was memory CD4+ T cells from blood. CDR3 loop: CASSPTANTGELFF. The CDR3 DNA follows: TGTGCCAGTAGCCCAACAGCGAACACCGGGGAGCTGTTTTTT.